Given below is one T cell receptor (beta chain) in context. This specimen comes from a study of T cell changes during pregnancy in multiple sclerosis. The assay was immunoSEQ multiplex PCR, and TCRdb's table has in-frame clones only and misses some. The table includes some 81,000 clones, approximately 94% detected once. This CDR3 has 19 amino acids. V lost 1 base to trimming and J lost 4 bases; unmatched junction nucleotides: 11. Germline-derived CDR1 and CDR2 are SEHNR and FQNEAQ (reference sequence). This receptor was obtained from a female donor in good health, enrolled as a control in a pregnancy study. This chain links TRBV7-9 with TRBJ2-1; 12 nucleotides match TRBD2. This sample comprised peripheral blood, obtained after pregnancy. The CDR3 loop reads CASSLVLAGGIGFYNEQFF. The CDR3 DNA reads as TGTGCCAGCAGCTTAGTTCTAGCGGGGGGGATAGGGTTTTACAATGAGCAGTTCTTC. Variable domain in full (rest from reference TRBV7-9 and TRBJ2-1): DTGVSQNPRHKITKRGQNVTFRCDPISEHNRLYWYRQTLGQGPEFLTYFQNEAQLEKSRLLSDRFSAERPKGSFSTLEIQRTEQGDSAMYLCASSLVLAGGIGFYNEQFFGPGTRLTVL.